This entry lists 22 T cell receptor beta chains sequenced from one sample in a study of shared clonotypes between healthy human individuals. Sequenced by immunoSEQ multiplex PCR; TCRdb stores in-frame clones only, minus some. The sample includes about 450,000 clones, 79% seen only once; the top ten take roughly 13%. The sequenced sample was PBMCs. These receptors originate from a woman between 35 and 50 years old in good health. Some clones in this sample may be carry-over from other donors' samples.

This chain links TRBV11-3 with TRBJ2-7; TRBD1 matches at 9 bases. CDR3 length equals 14 residues. The J segment lost 4 bases and the V segment lost 4 bases, leaving 5 bases of the junction unmatched. Germline values: CDR1 SGHNT, CDR2 YENEEA. The CDR3 here is CASSSGQGGYEQYF. The CDR3 DNA reads TGTGCCAGCAGCTCGGGACAGGGAGGGTACGAGCAGTACTTC.

There are a few counts of this clone. V gene TRBV5-1 combines with J gene TRBJ2-3; possible D gene TRBD2, 5 bases. Germline CDR1 reads SGHRS; CDR2 reads YFSETQ. CDR3 length equals 18 residues. The germline V and J ends were trimmed by 2 bases and 0 bases, with 19 bases remaining between them. The DNA for the CDR3 is TGCGCCAGCAGCTTAAGGTTTGGTAGCGCAACTAGCACAGATACGCAGTATTTT. Residues: CASSLRFGSATSTDTQYF.

This clone occurred a few times. At the DNA level, this CDR3 is encoded by other sequences in the same sample as well. V gene TRBV6-5 combines with J gene TRBJ2-6; weak D call: TRBD2 (5 bases). The V and J ends lost 6 bases and 0 bases respectively, with 6 bases between them. Looked up from germline, CDR1 is MNHEY and CDR2 is SVGAGI. The CDR3 is 14 residues long. The CDR3 DNA is TGTGCCAGCAGCCGGGACTCTGGGGCCAACGTCCTGACTTTC. It translates to CASSRDSGANVLTF.

This chain connects TRBV13 to TRBJ2-2; TRBD2 might be the D (6 bases). This CDR3 is built from 13 residues. V lost 6 bases and J 5 bases, leaving 10 bases between the germline ends. From germline, CDR1 is PRHDT and CDR2 FYEKMQ (reference sequence). CDR3 DNA: TGTGCCAGCAGTTCCCGGGAGACCGGGGAGCTGTTTTTT. Protein: CASSSRETGELFF.

This clone has a single count. Other DNA variants within this sample encode the same CDR3. This chain uses TRBV19 with TRBJ2-7; D not certain. This CDR3 contains 13 residues. Deletions cut 3 bases from V and 1 base from J, with 7 bases between. The germline gives CDR1 LNHDA, CDR2 SQIVND (reference sequence). CDR3 coding DNA: TGTGCCAGTAGTATGATAGGATCCTACGAGCAGTACTTC. The encoded protein is CASSMIGSYEQYF.

A note on this clone: At one boundary the junction diverges from the germline segment, which might be a read error. The V call is TRBV7-3, the J call TRBJ2-1; 11 bases are shared with TRBD2. The germline V gene has CDR1 SGHTA and CDR2 FQGTGA. This CDR3 has 15 residues. The CDR3 coding sequence is TGTGCCAGCAGCCTAACTAGCGGGAGTAAAAATGAGCAGTTCTTC. It is translated as CASSLTSGSKNEQFF.

The rearrangement links TRBV28 to TRBJ2-1, with unresolved D. Trimming took off 5 bases at V and 2 bases at J, with 13 bases between the two ends. This CDR3 spans 15 amino acids. CDR1 and CDR2 (germline): MDHEN, SYDVKM. CDR3 region: CASSPLRRTYNEQFF. CDR3 in DNA: TGTGCCAGCAGTCCCCTCAGGAGAACCTACAATGAGCAGTTCTTC. The full variable domain, completed using reference TRBV28 and TRBJ2-1, is DVKVTQSSRYLVKRTGEKVFLECVQDMDHENMFWYRQDPGLGLRLIYFSYDVKMKEKGDIPEGYSVSREKKERFSLILESASTNQTSMYLCASSPLRRTYNEQFFGPGTRLTVL.

This clone was detected once. The gene calls are TRBV9 and TRBJ2-1; 14 bases align to TRBD2. The CDR3 is 17 amino acids. The germline gives CDR1 SGDLS, CDR2 YYNGEE. V lost 2 bases, J lost 6 bases, and 7 bases stayed unmatched. In nucleotides, the CDR3 is TGTGCCAGCAGCGTCCAACCCGGGACTAGCGGGAGCAATGAGCAGTTCTTC. Translation gives CASSVQPGTSGSNEQFF.

The rearrangement uses TRBV9 and TRBJ2-3; 14 nucleotides agree with TRBD2. CDR3 length equals 15 residues. Germline CDR1 SGDLS, CDR2 YYNGEE. V shed 4 bases, J shed 4 bases, and the junction held 2 bases outside the gene matches. CDR3 bases: TGTGCCAGCAGCAAGGGACTAGCGGGAGCAGATACGCAGTATTTT. Its translation: CASSKGLAGADTQYF.

The J gene is TRBJ1-1, the V gene TRBV4-2; 9 positions match TRBD1. CDR1 and CDR2 (germline): LGHNA, YNFKEQ. The trim removed 0 bases at V and 4 bases at J, leaving 9 bases unmatched. The CDR3 extends over 17 amino acids. CDR3 sequence (DNA): TGTGCCAGCAGCCAAGAGTCGAACAGGGGGCCGGGCACTGAAGCTTTCTTT. Translated: CASSQESNRGPGTEAFF.

The chain links TRBV11-2 to TRBJ1-2; D is possibly TRBD1 (5 bases). This CDR3 is built from 15 residues. Between the trimmed V and J ends, which lost 0 bases and 8 bases, there was a span of 16 bases. Germline-derived CDR1 and CDR2 are SGHAT and FQNNGV. The DNA of the CDR3 is TGTGCCAGCAGCTTAGACCTAGTAGGGGCAGGGGGCTACACCTTC. This translates into CASSLDLVGAGGYTF. The variable domain in full, completed from reference TRBV11-2 and TRBJ1-2, reads EAGVAQSPRYKIIEKRQSVAFWCNPISGHATLYWYQQILGQGPKLLIQFQNNGVVDDSQLPKDRFSAERLKGVDSTLKIQPAKLEDSAVYLCASSLDLVGAGGYTFGSGTRLTVV.

CDR3 sequence reads: CASSFFPTDTQYF. DNA of the CDR3: TGTGCCAGCAGTTTCTTCCCCACAGATACGCAGTATTTT. The chain employs TRBV28 and TRBJ2-3, with D hard to call. CDR1 is MDHEN, CDR2 SYDVKM, per germline. The CDR3 totals 13 residues. V dropped 3 bases and J dropped 2 bases, with 6 bases sitting between them.

The chain combines TRBV6-1 with TRBJ2-7, with TRBD1 identical over 10 bases. V gave up 7 bases and J gave up 5 bases; unmatched junction bases: 8. Per the germline V gene, CDR1 is MNHNS and CDR2 is SASEGT. The CDR3 loop spans 14 amino acids. CDR3 DNA sequence: TGTGCCAGCAACCTGGACAGGGGGGCCGACGAGCAGTACTTC. This codes for CASNLDRGADEQYF.

The J gene is TRBJ1-1, the V gene TRBV5-5, with a tentative D call TRBD1 (5 bases). The CDR3 is 14 residues long. Germline loops: CDR1 SGHKS, CDR2 YYEKEE (reference sequence). Trimming removed 2 bases from V and 4 bases from J, with 12 bases in between. The CDR3 coding sequence is TGTGCCAGCAGCTTCCAGGGACTGGGCACTGAAGCTTTCTTT. It specifies CASSFQGLGTEAFF.

The V call is TRBV7-2, the J call TRBJ2-7; D gene unclear. The CDR3 is 11 amino acids. Germline V gene lookup returns CDR1 SGHTA and CDR2 FQGNSA. V lost 8 bases and J lost 3, with 8 bases in between. Written as DNA, the CDR3 is TGTGCCAGCTCGGCCTACTACGAGCAGTACTTC. It specifies CASSAYYEQYF.

The J gene is TRBJ2-4, the V gene TRBV7-2; no definite D call. The germline gives CDR1 SGHTA, CDR2 FQGNSA. Trimming took 5 bases from V and 7 from J, leaving 15 bases between them. The CDR3 loop spans 14 amino acids. This CDR3 is CASSLPPLGNIQYF. The CDR3 bases are TGTGCCAGCAGCCTCCCTCCCCTCGGGAACATTCAGTACTTC.

Only a few counts were recorded for this clone. CDR3 DNA: TGCGCCAGCAGCCGAACCGAAGCGGGAAACACCATATATTTT. Its translation: CASSRTEAGNTIYF. The chain recombines TRBV4-3 with TRBJ1-3, with D uncertain. V was shortened by 4 bases and J by 4 bases, with 11 bases between the two germline ends. CDR1 and CDR2 from the germline V gene are LGHNA and YSLEER. The CDR3 sequence is 14 residues long.

Points on this clone: Since a far larger clone is one base different, this is likely a read error. This rearrangement joins TRBV7-9 to TRBJ1-2; D is unresolved. This CDR3 is built from 12 residues. Germline assignment: CDR1 SEHNR and CDR2 FQNEAQ (reference sequence). This CDR3 reads CASSLGGFWTHF. The DNA for the CDR3 is TGTGCCAGCAGCTTAGGAGGGTTTTGGACCCACTTC.

This clone was picked up one time. CDR3 nucleotides: TGTGCCAGCAGCCCCGTCGGTGGGGCGCGAAACACCATATATTTT. Translated, it gives CASSPVGGARNTIYF. The chain uses TRBV5-6 and TRBJ1-3; TRBD1 is a possible D gene (5 bases). CDR3 length: 15 residues. V shed 4 bases and J shed 5 bases, with 16 bases lying between them. Germline CDR1 reads SGHDT; CDR2 reads YYEEEE.

The chain recombines TRBV5-1 with TRBJ2-7; 8 bases are shared with TRBD2. The CDR3 length is 15 residues. V was pared by 4 bases and J by 4 bases, with 10 bases of the junction left unmatched. Germline V gene data show CDR1 as SGHRS and CDR2 as YFSETQ. CDR3 in DNA: TGCGCCAGCAGCCCACAGCGGGAGTGGAAATACGAGCAGTACTTC. Amino acids: CASSPQREWKYEQYF.

The V and J genes are TRBV5-1 and TRBJ2-5; 14 bases line up with TRBD2. The germline V gene has CDR1 SGHRS and CDR2 YFSETQ. The CDR3 covers 18 residues. Trimming removed 0 bases from V and 4 bases from J; junction bases left unmatched: 8. CDR3 nucleotides: TGCGCCAGCAGCTTGGGGATACGAGGACTAGCGGGAGGAGAGACCCAGTACTTC. The encoded protein is CASSLGIRGLAGGETQYF.

This rearrangement joins TRBV6-1 to TRBJ1-5; D is uncertain. The germline V gene encodes CDR1 MNHNS and CDR2 SASEGT. The CDR3 is 14 amino acids. V lost 2 bases, J lost 3 bases, and 8 bases lay in between. The CDR3 protein is CASSERSYNQPQHF. In nucleotides, the CDR3 is TGTGCCAGCAGTGAAAGGTCATACAATCAGCCCCAGCATTTT.